The 29 T cell receptor beta chains presented below share a single source sample, sequenced in a study of blood T cells in healthy people across ages. Sample-barcoded 5' priming and a J-beta primer mix drove a second PCR of about 7 to 11 cycles. TCRdb ran MiXCR on the 5' RACE reads and lists one entry per CDR3 protein. This table has approximately 1.5 million distinct CDR3 sequences, about 45% appearing once. The sequencing input was blood. These receptors all come from a woman aged 18-29 years in good health.

The chain is built from TRBV27 and TRBJ1-1, with D uncertain. Trimming took 4 bases from V and 8 from J, leaving 20 bases between them. Germline CDR1 and CDR2: MNHEY and SMNVEV (reference sequence). The CDR3 length is 15 residues. The CDR3, as DNA: TGTGCCAGCAGTTCTTATGAGACAACCAGATCAGAAGCTTTCTTT. It encodes CASSSYETTRSEAFF.

V and J are TRBV27 and TRBJ2-2, with 7 bases lining up with TRBD1. This CDR3 has 17 residues. The V segment lost 4 bases and the J segment 4 bases; nucleotides outside the gene matches: 12. The germline CDR1 and CDR2 sequences are MNHEY and SMNVEV (reference sequence). The CDR3 DNA follows: TGTGCCAGCAGTTCTCCCTACAGGGGCCGTCCCACCGGGGAGCTGTTTTTT. Amino acids: CASSSPYRGRPTGELFF.

With respect to this clonotype: A much larger clone differs from this one at a single base, so this may be a read error. The chain couples TRBV7-2 to TRBJ2-1, with D hard to call. This CDR3 has 15 residues. Per germline, CDR1 SGHTA and CDR2 FQGNSA. CDR3 sequence (DNA): TGTGCCAGCAGCTTAACGAGAATAGGTTACAATGAGAAGTTCTTC. It encodes CASSLTRIGYNEKFF.

This chain uses TRBV7-9 with TRBJ1-1; no clear D. The CDR3 is made up of 12 amino acids. Per the germline V gene, CDR1 is SEHNR and CDR2 is FQNEAQ (reference sequence). V was clipped by 3 bases and J by 5 bases, with 7 bases between them. The CDR3: CASSFLITEAFF. For the CDR3, the DNA is TGTGCCAGCAGCTTCCTTATAACTGAAGCTTTCTTT.

Concerning this clonotype: A junction end diverges from the germline sequence, so it may reflect a read error. V usage is TRBV9 and J usage is TRBJ2-6; D might be TRBD1 or TRBD2, each matching 5 bases. CDR1 and CDR2 (germline): SGDLS, YYNGEE. There are 16 residues in the CDR3. CDR3 DNA sequence: TGTGCCAGCAGCACGGGACGGAACTCTGGGGCCAGCGTCCTGACTTTC. As protein: CASSTGRNSGASVLTF.

The J gene is TRBJ2-3, the V gene TRBV7-9; D is ambiguous. The V end lost 4 bases, the J end lost 2 bases, and 10 bases lay between the germline ends. The germline V gene encodes CDR1 SEHNR and CDR2 FQNEAQ (reference sequence). There are 14 residues in the CDR3. CDR3 sequence: CASSSELFTDTQYF. Here the CDR3 DNA reads TGTGCCAGCAGCTCGGAGCTGTTCACAGATACGCAGTATTTT.

The genes are TRBV3-1 and TRBJ2-5, with a possible D match to TRBD1 (6 bases). Germline loops: CDR1 LGHDT, CDR2 YNNKEL (reference sequence). The CDR3 contains 15 residues. V dropped 3 bases and J dropped 4 bases, with 15 bases sitting between them. CDR3 in amino acids: CASSHIGGIGETQYF. In DNA, the CDR3 is TGTGCCAGCAGCCACATAGGGGGAATCGGAGAGACCCAGTACTTC.

The chain is built from TRBV20-1 and TRBJ1-2, with 10 bases fitting TRBD1. The V segment lost 5 bases and the J segment 5 bases; nucleotides outside the gene matches: 20. Per germline, CDR1 DFQATT and CDR2 SNEGSKA (reference sequence). This CDR3 has 18 residues. The CDR3 loop is CSAHPRQGARRLVYGYTF. CDR3 coding DNA: TGCAGTGCTCACCCTAGACAGGGGGCAAGACGATTAGTTTATGGCTACACCTTC.

There are a few counts of this clonotype. The gene calls are TRBV11-1 and TRBJ1-2, with D perhaps matching TRBD1 (5 bases). This CDR3 is 17 amino acids long. Trimming removed 1 base from V and 0 bases from J, with 15 bases in between. Per germline, CDR1 SGHAT and CDR2 FQDESV (reference sequence). The CDR3 DNA follows: TGTGCCAGCAGCTTAGGGAGGACAAGTCGAGCTAACTATGGCTACACCTTC. Translated, it gives CASSLGRTSRANYGYTF.

The sample holds one count of this clonotype. This chain connects TRBV7-2 to TRBJ2-5, with D perhaps given as TRBD1 or TRBD2 (5 bases each). This CDR3 comprises 16 residues. Per germline, CDR1 SGHTA and CDR2 FQGNSA. V was trimmed by 7 bases and J by 11 bases, leaving 29 bases between them. CDR3 sequence reads: CASKLSGLASYNEQYF. In DNA form, the CDR3 reads TGTGCCAGCAAACTATCGGGGCTAGCATCCTACAATGAGCAGTACTTC.

The J gene is TRBJ2-7, the V gene TRBV4-1; 10 nucleotides line up with TRBD1. Trimming cost V 4 bases and J 4 bases; bases outside gene matches: 7. The germline V gene has CDR1 MGHRA and CDR2 YSYEKL. This CDR3 is 15 amino acids long. The CDR3 is CASSPKDRGRYEQYF. CDR3 coding DNA: TGCGCCAGCAGCCCGAAAGACAGGGGGCGTTACGAGCAGTACTTC.

The V call is TRBV7-8, the J call TRBJ1-2, with D possibly matching TRBD1 (5 bases). The CDR3 runs to 15 residues. Germline values: CDR1 SGHVS, CDR2 FQNEAQ. The V and J ends lost 5 bases and 4 bases respectively, with 17 bases between them. CDR3 region: CASSRGDVGFYGYTF. As DNA, the CDR3 is TGTGCCAGCAGCAGGGGAGACGTAGGATTCTATGGCTACACCTTC.

The chain links TRBV12-3 or TRBV12-4 to TRBJ1-1; D remains ambiguous. Trimming shortened V by 2 bases and J by 8 bases, and 15 bases separated the two germline ends. The CDR3 loop spans 14 amino acids. CDR3 region: CASSLRRRAYEAFF. In nucleotides, the CDR3 is TGTGCCAGCAGTTTAAGAAGAAGAGCATACGAAGCTTTCTTT.

This clonotype has just a few counts. The chain uses TRBV7-2 and TRBJ2-1; 10 nucleotides match TRBD2. CDR3 size: 17 residues. Germline assignment: CDR1 SGHTA and CDR2 FQGNSA. The ends lost 1 base at V and 4 bases at J; junction bases unmatched: 7. CDR3: CASSLDSPSGSYNEQFF. The CDR3 nucleotides are TGTGCCAGCAGCTTAGACAGCCCTAGCGGGAGTTACAATGAGCAGTTCTTC.

This chain joins TRBV20-1 and TRBJ2-7; 8 bases map to TRBD1. The CDR3 spans 14 residues. Trimming removed 5 bases from V and 6 bases from J; junction bases left unmatched: 12. The germline gives CDR1 DFQATT, CDR2 SNEGSKA (reference sequence). The CDR3 loop is CSAPTPDRGGEQYF. CDR3 coding DNA: TGCAGTGCTCCAACCCCTGACAGGGGAGGCGAGCAGTACTTC.

The chain couples TRBV5-1 to TRBJ2-7, with no clear D. The CDR3 is 14 amino acids. With 3 bases removed from V and 0 bases from J, the gap between germline ends came to 10 bases. The germline gives CDR1 SGHRS, CDR2 YFSETQ. CDR3 coding DNA: TGCGCCAGCAGCTCTGACGCCCCCTCCTACGAGCAGTACTTC. Protein product: CASSSDAPSYEQYF.

This sequence joins TRBV4-3 and TRBJ2-2; 7 bases match TRBD1. This CDR3 comprises 18 residues. V lost 4 bases and J lost 7; bases outside the gene matches: 18. Germline V gene lookup returns CDR1 LGHNA and CDR2 YSLEER. The CDR3 coding sequence is TGCGCCAGCAGCCTTCGATCCGGGACAGCGTTACAAGTCGGGGAGCTGTTTTTT. It translates to CASSLRSGTALQVGELFF.

CDR3 region: CASSFDSVSTDTQYF. DNA for the CDR3: TGCGCCAGCAGCTTTGATAGTGTCAGCACAGATACGCAGTATTTT. The chain combines TRBV5-1 with TRBJ2-3, with unresolved D. The CDR3 contains 15 residues. Between the trimmed V and J ends, which lost 2 bases and 0 bases, there was a span of 10 bases. Per the germline V gene, CDR1 is SGHRS and CDR2 is YFSETQ.

The gene calls are TRBV10-3 and TRBJ2-3; tentatively, D is TRBD2 (6 bases). V was trimmed by 2 bases and J by 6 bases, leaving 18 bases between them. The CDR3 covers 16 residues. The germline gives CDR1 ENHRY, CDR2 SYGVKD. The CDR3 sequence: CAISEGGGTVWDTQYF. The CDR3 nucleotides are TGTGCCATCAGTGAGGGAGGCGGGACTGTGTGGGATACGCAGTATTTT.

The V gene is TRBV10-3, the J gene TRBJ2-1; no clear D gene. CDR3 size: 17 residues. CDR1 ENHRY and CDR2 SYGVKD come from the germline V gene. V gave up 3 bases and J gave up 0 bases, with 15 bases separating them. The CDR3 coding sequence is TGTGCCATCAGTGACCCGGTGAGCCCCAGCTCCTACAATGAGCAGTTCTTC. Amino acid sequence: CAISDPVSPSSYNEQFF.

This clonotype was counted a few times. The chain is built from TRBV20-1 and TRBJ2-7, with 9 bases lining up with TRBD2. This CDR3 region has 13 residues. The trim removed 6 bases at V and 7 bases at J, leaving 10 bases unmatched. In germline, CDR1 is DFQATT, CDR2 SNEGSKA (reference sequence). The CDR3 sequence is CSAGLAGRNEQYF. The CDR3 DNA follows: TGCAGTGCAGGCCTAGCGGGAAGGAATGAGCAGTACTTC.

This clonotype was counted only a few times. J is TRBJ2-4 and V is TRBV21-1; whether TRBD2, the table's D call, matches the DNA was not checked. TRBV21-1 is a known pseudogene. This CDR3 is 16 amino acids long. The CDR3 DNA reads as TGTGCCAGCAGCGGACTAGCAAATTTAGCCAAAAACATTCAGTACTTC. This gives the protein CASSGLANLAKNIQYF.

The J gene is TRBJ2-1, the V gene TRBV5-1; tentatively, D is TRBD1 or TRBD2 (6 bases each). V gave up 0 bases and J gave up 1 base, with 11 bases separating them. The CDR3 has 16 residues. The germline V gene encodes CDR1 SGHRS and CDR2 YFSETQ. CDR3 sequence: CASSLVRGTSYNEQFF. Written as DNA, the CDR3 is TGCGCCAGCAGCTTGGTACGGGGGACATCCTACAATGAGCAGTTCTTC.

Details on this clonotype: Just one base apart from a much larger clone, this may be a read error. This sequence joins TRBV29-1 and TRBJ2-1, with D perhaps TRBD2 (5 bases). The J call may be incorrect, as the DNA end agrees better with TRBJ2-7. Germline CDR1 SQVTM, CDR2 ANQGSEA. The CDR3 has 14 residues. DNA for the CDR3: TGCAGCGTTGCATTACTAGTGGTTTACAATGAGCAGTACTTC. This sequence encodes CSVALLVVYNEQYF.

The chain joins TRBV4-3 to TRBJ2-3, with D unclear. The CDR3 has 16 residues. CDR1 and CDR2 from the germline V gene are LGHNA and YSLEER. Trimming pared 0 bases from V and 4 bases from J, leaving 14 bases between. The CDR3 DNA reads TGCGCCAGCAGCCAAGATCAAGTAGGGCCCGCAGATACGCAGTATTTT. Encoded protein: CASSQDQVGPADTQYF.

In its sample, this clonotype was seen a few times. The V call is TRBV9, the J call TRBJ1-2; the D is unclear. Germline V gives CDR1 SGDLS, CDR2 YYNGEE. V gave up 0 bases and J gave up 0 bases, with 9 bases separating them. The CDR3 extends over 15 amino acids. CDR3 sequence (DNA): TGTGCCAGCAGCGTAGTTCCAGATACTAACTATGGCTACACCTTC. It specifies CASSVVPDTNYGYTF. Based on the CDR3 plus reference TRBV9 and TRBJ1-2, the full variable domain is DSGVTQTPKHLITATGQRVTLRCSPRSGDLSVYWYQQSLDQGLQFLIQYYNGEERAKGNILERFSAQQFPDLHSELNLSSLELGDSALYFCASSVVPDTNYGYTFGSGTRLTVV.

This clonotype was counted a few times. This CDR3 is CASSLRAGFSYNEQFF. Written as DNA, the CDR3 is TGTGCCAGCAGTTTACGGGCAGGCTTCTCCTACAATGAGCAGTTCTTC. The chain has TRBV27 and TRBJ2-1; D remains ambiguous. CDR3 size: 16 residues. V lost 2 bases to trimming and J lost 0 bases, with 11 bases between them. Germline V CDR1 and CDR2: MNHEY, SMNVEV (reference sequence).

The sample holds one count of this clonotype. V is TRBV6-2 or TRBV6-3 and J is TRBJ2-5; 7 positions match TRBD2. V was pared by 8 bases and J by 13 bases, with 13 bases of the junction left unmatched. CDR1 is MNHEY and CDR2 is SVGEGT in the germline V gene. CDR3 length: 12 amino acids. In DNA form, the CDR3 reads TGTGCCAGCGAAAGCGGGAAGGGTGGCCTGTACTTC. Translated, it gives CASESGKGGLYF.

This clonotype turned up a few times. V usage is TRBV29-1 and J usage is TRBJ1-1; 7 nucleotides agree with TRBD1. The CDR3 consists of 15 residues. Trimming took 1 base from V and 0 from J; bases not matched to a gene: 5. Germline-derived CDR1 and CDR2 are SQVTM and ANQGSEA. DNA of the CDR3: TGCAGCGTTGAAGCCAGACAGGGTTTGAACACTGAAGCTTTCTTT. Encoded protein: CSVEARQGLNTEAFF.